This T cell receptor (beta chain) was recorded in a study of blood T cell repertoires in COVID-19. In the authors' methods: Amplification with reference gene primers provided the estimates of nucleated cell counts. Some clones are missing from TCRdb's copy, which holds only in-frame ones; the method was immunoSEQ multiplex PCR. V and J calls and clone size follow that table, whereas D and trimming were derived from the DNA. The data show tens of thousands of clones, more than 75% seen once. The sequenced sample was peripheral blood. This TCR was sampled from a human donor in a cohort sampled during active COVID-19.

CDR3 in DNA: TGTGCCAGCAGTTCCAGCGGGGTTAGCACAGATACGCAGTATTTT. This codes for CASSSSGVSTDTQYF. This chain joins TRBV6-2 or TRBV6-3 and TRBJ2-3; 7 bases agree with TRBD2. Trimming cost V 4 bases and J 0 bases; bases outside gene matches: 4. The CDR3 is 15 amino acids. From germline, CDR1 is MNHEY and CDR2 SVGEGT.